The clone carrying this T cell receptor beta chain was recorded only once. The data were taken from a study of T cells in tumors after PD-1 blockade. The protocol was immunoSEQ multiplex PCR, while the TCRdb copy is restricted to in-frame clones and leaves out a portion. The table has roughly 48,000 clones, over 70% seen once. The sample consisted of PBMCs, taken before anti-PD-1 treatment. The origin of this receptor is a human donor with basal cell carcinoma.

CDR3 nucleotide sequence: TGCAGCGTTGAAGAGGGCTCGGGCACTGAAGCTTTCTTT. Amino acids: CSVEEGSGTEAFF. V usage is TRBV29-1 and J usage is TRBJ1-1; D not resolved. V lost 0 bases to trimming and J lost 4 bases, with 9 bases between them. CDR1 SQVTM and CDR2 ANQGSEA come from the germline V gene. CDR3 length equals 13 residues.